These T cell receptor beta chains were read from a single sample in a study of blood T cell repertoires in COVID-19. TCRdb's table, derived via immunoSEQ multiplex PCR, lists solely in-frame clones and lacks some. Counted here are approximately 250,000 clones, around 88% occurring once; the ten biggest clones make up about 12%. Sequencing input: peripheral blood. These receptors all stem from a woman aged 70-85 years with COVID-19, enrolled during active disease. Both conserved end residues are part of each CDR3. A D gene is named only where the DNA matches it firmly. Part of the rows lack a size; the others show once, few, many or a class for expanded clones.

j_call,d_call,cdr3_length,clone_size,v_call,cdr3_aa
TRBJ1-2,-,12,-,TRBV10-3,CAISDEFYGYTF
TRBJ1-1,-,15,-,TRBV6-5,CASSQRGATVTEAFF
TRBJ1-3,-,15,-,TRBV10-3,CAISDSGLRRNTIYF
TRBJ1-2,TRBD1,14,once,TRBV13,CASSLGQGAFGYTF
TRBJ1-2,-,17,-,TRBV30,CAWSVQGRTVANYGYTF
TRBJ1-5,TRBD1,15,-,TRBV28,CASILGTGAGQPQHF
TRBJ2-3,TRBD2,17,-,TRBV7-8,CASSLEEGRGGTDTQYF
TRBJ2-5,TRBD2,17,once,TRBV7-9,CASSFRGLAGGPETQYF
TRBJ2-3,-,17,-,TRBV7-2,CASSLGWGTSRQDTQYF
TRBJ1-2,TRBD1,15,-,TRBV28,CASSLWTGGNYGYTF
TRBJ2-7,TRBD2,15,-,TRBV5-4,CASSWSGGATYEQYF
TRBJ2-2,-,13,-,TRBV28,CASSSPGTGELFF
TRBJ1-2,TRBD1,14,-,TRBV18,CASSPMTGKNGYTF
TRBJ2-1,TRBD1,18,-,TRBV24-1,CATSDLGLGTGTDNEQFF
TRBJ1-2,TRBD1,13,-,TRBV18,CASSPLGQGGYTF
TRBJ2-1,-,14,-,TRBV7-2,CASSLRQGPKEQFF
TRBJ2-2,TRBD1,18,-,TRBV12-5,CASGLGDRGVINTGELFF
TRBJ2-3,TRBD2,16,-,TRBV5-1,CASSLERAGGPNTQYF
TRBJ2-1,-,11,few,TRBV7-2,CASSFGAEQFF
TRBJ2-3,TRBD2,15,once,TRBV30,CAWITPGLAADTQYF
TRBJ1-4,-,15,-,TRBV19,CASRTLTATNEKLFF
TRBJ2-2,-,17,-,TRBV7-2,CASSQNPRGIPTGELFF
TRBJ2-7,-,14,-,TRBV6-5,CASRLTGSTYEQYF
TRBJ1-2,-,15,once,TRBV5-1,CASSLGDEVNYGYTF
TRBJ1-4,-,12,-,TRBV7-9,CASSPGDEKLFF
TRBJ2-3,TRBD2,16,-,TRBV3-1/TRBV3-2,CASSQASGARWDTQYF
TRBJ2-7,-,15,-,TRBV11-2,CASRNVRDTSYEQYF
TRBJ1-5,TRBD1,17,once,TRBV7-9,CASSLGTGEISNQPQHF
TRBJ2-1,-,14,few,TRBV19,CASSMGAVRNEQFF
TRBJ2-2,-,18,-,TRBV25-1,CASSEELRLGENTGELFF
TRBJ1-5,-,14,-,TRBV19,CASTFSLGVQPQHF
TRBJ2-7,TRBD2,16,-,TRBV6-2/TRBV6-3,CASSRGLAGFSYEQYF
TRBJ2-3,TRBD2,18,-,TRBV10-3,CAISAGTSGGRLTDTQYF
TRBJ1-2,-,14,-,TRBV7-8,CASSLRRQYGGYTF
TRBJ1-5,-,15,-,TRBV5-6,CASSLGAGGRMTQHF